The 10 T cell receptor beta chains in this list originate from one sample, sequenced in a study of blood T cell repertoires in COVID-19. TCRdb keeps only in-frame clones here, not all; method: immunoSEQ multiplex PCR. The data hold under 250,000 clones, with around 82% observed a single time. The sequenced material came from peripheral blood. These receptors were collected from a woman aged 45 to 65 with acute or convalescent COVID-19.

The genes are TRBV3-1 (or the pseudogene TRBV3-2) and TRBJ2-2, with 7 bases identical to TRBD1. The CDR3 extends over 15 amino acids. V lost 6 bases and J lost 4; bases outside the gene matches: 8. The germline V gene has CDR1 LGHDT and CDR2 YNNKEL (reference sequence). CDR3 coding DNA: TGTGCCAGCAGACCAACAGGGGCGGTCACCGGGGAGCTGTTTTTT. Protein sequence: CASRPTGAVTGELFF.

The chain employs TRBV7-7 and TRBJ2-7; the D gene is possibly TRBD1 (5 bases). The V end lost 5 bases, the J end lost 3 bases, and 17 bases lay between the germline ends. CDR1 SSHAT and CDR2 FNYEAQ come from the germline V gene (reference sequence). The CDR3 loop spans 15 amino acids. CDR3 region: CASSAGHEPFYEQYF. The DNA of the CDR3 is TGTGCCAGCAGCGCCGGACACGAACCTTTCTACGAGCAGTACTTC.

This chain links TRBV5-1 with TRBJ2-7, with TRBD1 identical over 11 bases. Germline CDR1 and CDR2: SGHRS and YFSETQ. V was clipped by 4 bases and J by 4 bases; unmatched bases: 7. The CDR3 consists of 15 residues. The CDR3 nucleotides read TGCGCCAGCAGCGGCGGACAGGGGGCGCGATACGAGCAGTACTTC. Translation: CASSGGQGARYEQYF.

The rearrangement joins TRBV19 to TRBJ2-1; 8 bases are shared with TRBD2. Germline CDR1 and CDR2: LNHDA and SQIVND (reference sequence). Trimming took 0 bases from V and 15 from J; bases not matched to a gene: 10. The CDR3 is 14 amino acids. In nucleotides, the CDR3 is TGTGCCAGTAGTATAGAAAACCTAGCGGGTACTCGGTTCTTC. Protein product: CASSIENLAGTRFF.

This chain links TRBV10-3 with TRBJ2-7, with TRBD1 matching 8 bases. J was trimmed by 6 bases and V by 11 bases; bases with no gene match: 12. The germline CDR1 and CDR2 sequences are ENHRY and SYGVKD. This CDR3 has 13 amino acids. CDR3 loop: CAASQGVTREQYF. The CDR3 DNA is TGTGCCGCCTCACAGGGGGTGACGCGCGAGCAGTACTTC.

This chain joins TRBV19 and TRBJ2-1, with D perhaps TRBD2 (6 bases). The CDR3 extends over 14 amino acids. Looked up from germline, CDR1 is LNHDA and CDR2 is SQIVND (reference sequence). The V end lost 1 base, the J end lost 7 bases, and 11 bases lay between the germline ends. As DNA, the CDR3 is TGTGCCAGTAGTATAGGCGGGATAGGGAATGAGCAGTTCTTC. Amino acids: CASSIGGIGNEQFF.

This clone has only one observation. The DNA of the CDR3 is TGCGCCAGCAGCTTGGGTGGCGGGAGTCAGGAGACCCAGTACTTC. The encoded protein is CASSLGGGSQETQYF. The chain employs TRBV5-1 and TRBJ2-5, with 7 bases lining up with TRBD2. Germline trimming cut 0 bases from V and 5 bases from J; bases unmatched to any gene: 7. Germline V gene data show CDR1 as SGHRS and CDR2 as YFSETQ. There are 15 residues in the CDR3.

The rearrangement uses TRBV11-2 and TRBJ2-5, with D possibly matching TRBD2 (6 bases). The CDR3 spans 18 residues. V lost 0 bases and J 5 bases, leaving 22 bases between the germline ends. Germline V gene lookup returns CDR1 SGHAT and CDR2 FQNNGV. CDR3 region: CASSLDFLGGRKRETQYF. The DNA for the CDR3 is TGTGCCAGCAGCTTAGACTTCCTCGGAGGGCGCAAACGGGAGACCCAGTACTTC.

This clone was seen a single time. The chain has TRBV3-1 (or the pseudogene TRBV3-2) and TRBJ1-2, with D unclear. Per germline, CDR1 LGHDT and CDR2 YNNKEL (reference sequence). The CDR3 consists of 15 residues. V lost 3 bases, J lost 6 bases, and 17 bases lay in between. This CDR3 reads CASSQAGGSKDGYTF. The CDR3 DNA reads TGTGCCAGCAGCCAGGCCGGTGGGAGCAAGGATGGCTACACCTTC.

This chain connects TRBV6-2 or TRBV6-3 to TRBJ2-5; 14 bases align to TRBD2. The CDR3 totals 18 residues. The germline CDR1 and CDR2 sequences are MNHEY and SVGEGT. Trimming took 6 bases from V and 5 from J; bases not matched to a gene: 14. DNA for the CDR3: TGTGCCAGCAGCCGACTAGCGGGAGGGCCCGAGTCGGAGGAGACCCAGTACTTC. Translating it yields CASSRLAGGPESEETQYF.